This TCR beta chain emerged from a study of blood T cell repertoires in COVID-19. Study as a whole: The cDNA or gDNA used as material had been derived from T cells, B-cell-depleted T cells, or PBMCs.

In the source study's methods: Reference gene primer amplification gave estimated nucleated cell counts. Repertoires were generated with immunoSEQ multiplex PCR, while TCRdb's copy carries only in-frame clones and drops some. The DNA gave D and trimming, while V, J and clone size come from that table. The sample holds around 180,000 clones, roughly nine tenths seen once. Germline assignment: CDR1 ENHRY and CDR2 SYGVKD. V was clipped by 8 bases and J by 5 bases; unmatched bases: 8. The CDR3 sequence is 14 residues long. The V and J genes are TRBV10-3 and TRBJ2-1, with TRBD1 identical over 8 bases. Sequencing input: peripheral blood. This sequence originates from a man in his 60s with acute or convalescent COVID-19. This CDR3 reads CAIYSQGADNEQFF. The CDR3, as DNA: TGTGCCATCTATTCCCAGGGGGCTGACAATGAGCAGTTCTTC.